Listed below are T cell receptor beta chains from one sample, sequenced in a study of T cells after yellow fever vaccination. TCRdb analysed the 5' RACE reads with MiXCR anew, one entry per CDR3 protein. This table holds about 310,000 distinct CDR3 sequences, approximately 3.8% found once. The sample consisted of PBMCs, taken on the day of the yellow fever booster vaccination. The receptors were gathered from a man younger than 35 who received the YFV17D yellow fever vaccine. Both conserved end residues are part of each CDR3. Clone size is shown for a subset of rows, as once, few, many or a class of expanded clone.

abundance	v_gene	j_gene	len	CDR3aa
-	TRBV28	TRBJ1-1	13	CASLDGGRTEAFF
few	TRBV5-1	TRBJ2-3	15	CASSFSGQNTDTQYF
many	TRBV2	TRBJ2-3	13	CASSEMSTDTQYF
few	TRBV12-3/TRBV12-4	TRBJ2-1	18	CARNRTGTREYSYNEQFF
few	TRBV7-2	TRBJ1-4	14	CASSLARGSEKLFF
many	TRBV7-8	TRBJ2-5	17	CASSLGGASGGLETQYF
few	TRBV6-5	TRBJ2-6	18	CASSFAGHFYSGANVLTF
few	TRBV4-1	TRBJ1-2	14	CASSQVGQAHGYTF
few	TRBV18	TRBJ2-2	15	CASSPLGLETGELFF
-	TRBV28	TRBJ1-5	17	CASSLPPFHRAGQPQHF
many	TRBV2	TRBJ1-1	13	CASSDRELTEAFF
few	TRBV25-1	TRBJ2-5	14	CASGFNLGQETQYF
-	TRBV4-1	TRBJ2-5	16	CASSQDPGHSQETQYF
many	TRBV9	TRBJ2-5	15	CASSEDSILQETQYF
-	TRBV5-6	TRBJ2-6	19	CASSSWPDRVDEGANVLTF
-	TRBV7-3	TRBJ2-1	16	CASSLIPSSSYNEQFF